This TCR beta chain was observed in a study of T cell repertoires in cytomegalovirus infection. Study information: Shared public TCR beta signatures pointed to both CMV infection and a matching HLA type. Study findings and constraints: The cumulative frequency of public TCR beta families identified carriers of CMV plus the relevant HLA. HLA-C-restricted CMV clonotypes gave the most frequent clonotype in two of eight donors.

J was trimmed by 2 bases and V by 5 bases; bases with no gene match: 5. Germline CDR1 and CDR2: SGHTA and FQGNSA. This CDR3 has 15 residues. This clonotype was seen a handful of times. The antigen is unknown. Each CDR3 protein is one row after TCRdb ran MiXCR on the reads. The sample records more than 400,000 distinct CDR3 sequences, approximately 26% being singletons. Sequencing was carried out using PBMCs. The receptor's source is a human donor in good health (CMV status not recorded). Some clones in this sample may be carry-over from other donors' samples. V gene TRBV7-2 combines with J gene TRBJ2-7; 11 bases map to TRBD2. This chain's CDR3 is CASSGGTSGTYEQYF. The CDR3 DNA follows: TGTGCCAGCAGCGGCGGGACTAGCGGTACCTACGAGCAGTACTTC.